Presented here are 15 T cell receptor beta chains from one specimen sequenced in a study of OX40 agonist ivuxolimab in advanced cancers. TCRdb's copy holds only in-frame clones and misses some; the assay was immunoSEQ multiplex PCR. There are tens of thousands of clones in the sample; about 94% occur only once, and around a tenth lies in the top ten. The starting material was CD4+ or CD8+ T cells sorted from blood, obtained in a trial of the OX40 agonist ivuxolimab. These receptor sequences come from an adult with an advanced solid tumor such as melanoma, head and neck, liver or kidney cancer.

The chain carries TRBV11-2 and TRBJ1-2; TRBD1 agrees at 9 bases. The junction had 9 bases not matched to a gene; V was cut back by 5 bases and J by 2 bases. The CDR3 loop spans 16 amino acids. Germline loops: CDR1 SGHAT, CDR2 FQNNGV. The CDR3 reads CASSPQPTGGNYGYTF. The CDR3 DNA reads as TGTGCCAGCAGCCCACAGCCAACAGGGGGCAACTATGGCTACACCTTC.

This clone was detected once. The chain combines TRBV27 with TRBJ2-7; D is possibly TRBD1 (6 bases). This CDR3 contains 14 residues. V shed 0 bases and J shed 3 bases, with 9 bases lying between them. From germline, CDR1 is MNHEY and CDR2 SMNVEV (reference sequence). The CDR3 DNA is TGTGCCAGCAGTTTATCTTGGGGGCACTACGAGCAGTACTTC. This sequence encodes CASSLSWGHYEQYF.

The chain joins TRBV19 to TRBJ2-3; 8 nucleotides align to TRBD2. J gave up 2 bases and V 5 bases, and 3 bases lay outside the gene matches. The CDR3 consists of 14 residues. Germline CDR1 reads LNHDA; CDR2 reads SQIVND (reference sequence). For the CDR3, the DNA is TGTGCCAGTAGTCTAGCGGGCCACACAGATACGCAGTATTTT. This sequence encodes CASSLAGHTDTQYF.

The chain recombines TRBV9 with TRBJ1-6; D not resolved. Trimming removed 3 bases from V and 9 bases from J, with 13 bases in between. The CDR3 has 14 residues. Germline assignment: CDR1 SGDLS and CDR2 YYNGEE. The CDR3 nucleotides are TGTGCCAGCAGCGGCGCGGAGGTGAGTTCACCCCTCCACTTT. This encodes CASSGAEVSSPLHF.

The rearrangement uses TRBV19 and TRBJ1-5; D gene uncertain. The V end lost 3 bases, the J end lost 5 bases, and 14 bases lay between the germline ends. The V gene's germline CDR1 is LNHDA and CDR2 SQIVND (reference sequence). CDR3 size: 15 residues. CDR3 in amino acids: CASSITGEGDQPQHF. As DNA, the CDR3 is TGTGCCAGTAGTATTACCGGGGAAGGCGATCAGCCCCAGCATTTT.

This clone turned up a few times. The chain employs TRBV7-2 and TRBJ2-5; either TRBD1 or TRBD2 may fit D (5 bases each). The CDR3 runs to 15 residues. V gave up 1 base and J gave up 2 bases, with 11 bases separating them. The germline V gene has CDR1 SGHTA and CDR2 FQGNSA. In DNA, the CDR3 is TGTGCCAGCAGCTTAGGGGGCGGGCCTCAAGAGACCCAGTACTTC. It yields the protein CASSLGGGPQETQYF.

Here the CDR3 reads CATSRISNPPSWNTGELFF. The CDR3 DNA sequence: TGTGCCACCAGCAGAATAAGTAATCCACCCTCCTGGAACACCGGGGAGCTGTTTTTT. This sequence joins TRBV15 and TRBJ2-2; D remains ambiguous. V lost 2 bases and J 1 base, leaving 20 bases between the germline ends. From germline, CDR1 is LNHNV and CDR2 YYDKDF (reference sequence). The CDR3 consists of 19 residues. Full variable domain (missing parts from reference TRBV15 and TRBJ2-2): DAMVIQNPRYQVTQFGKPVTLSCSQTLNHNVMYWYQQKSSQAPKLLFHYYDKDFNNEADTPDNFQSRRPNTSFCFLDIRSPGLGDTAMYLCATSRISNPPSWNTGELFFGEGSRLTVL.

This chain connects TRBV21-1 to TRBJ1-1; TRBD1, the table's D call, was not compared with the DNA. TRBV21-1 is a known pseudogene. The CDR3 totals 12 residues. The CDR3, as DNA: TGTGCCAGGGACACCAGATACACTGAAGCTTTCTTT. As protein: CARDTRYTEAFF.

The rearrangement uses TRBV9 and TRBJ2-3, with D perhaps TRBD2 (6 bases). Per the germline V gene, CDR1 is SGDLS and CDR2 is YYNGEE. The CDR3 contains 16 residues. Trimming removed 0 bases at V and 0 bases at J, with 11 bases between. The DNA of the CDR3 is TGTGCCAGCAGCGTAGGTCCGGGGGTAAGCACAGATACGCAGTATTTT. Its protein is CASSVGPGVSTDTQYF.

In this sample, this clone turned up once. The rearrangement uses TRBV14 and TRBJ2-1; maybe TRBD2 (5 bases). Germline assignment: CDR1 SGHDN and CDR2 FVKESK. The CDR3 is made up of 15 amino acids. V dropped 4 bases and J dropped 6 bases, with 16 bases sitting between them. The CDR3 is CASSPLFSGGNEQFF. In DNA, the CDR3 is TGTGCCAGCAGCCCCCTTTTTAGTGGAGGCAATGAGCAGTTCTTC. The complete variable domain, with remaining parts taken from reference TRBV14 and TRBJ2-1, reads EAGVTQFPSHSVIEKGQTVTLRCDPISGHDNLYWYRRVMGKEIKFLLHFVKESKQDESGMPNNRFLAERTGGTYSTLKVQPAELEDSGVYFCASSPLFSGGNEQFFGPGTRLTVL.

DNA of the CDR3: TGTGCCAGTACGGGACCGGATTCCTACGAGCAGTACTTC. It encodes CASTGPDSYEQYF. This rearrangement joins TRBV19 to TRBJ2-7; D assignment may be TRBD1 or TRBD2 (5 bases each). This CDR3 comprises 13 residues. Per germline, CDR1 LNHDA and CDR2 SQIVND (reference sequence). Trimming pared 7 bases from V and 1 base from J, leaving 11 bases between.

The chain's CDR3 is CASSDPTGWHTDTQYF. CDR3 bases: TGTGCCAGCAGCGACCCGACAGGTTGGCACACAGATACGCAGTATTTT. This sequence joins TRBV6-6 and TRBJ2-3; D is possibly TRBD1 (6 bases). In germline, CDR1 is MNHNY, CDR2 SVGAGI (reference sequence). The CDR3 totals 16 residues. Trimming removed 6 bases at V and 2 bases at J, with 18 bases between.

The chain joins TRBV7-2 to TRBJ2-1; the D call may be TRBD1 or TRBD2 (5 bases each). This CDR3 contains 19 residues. V dropped 7 bases and J dropped 2 bases, with 27 bases sitting between them. CDR1 and CDR2 (germline): SGHTA, FQGNSA. The CDR3 DNA reads TGTGCCAGCACCATAAGGGCCCGGTGGGAAATGGGGGCCTACAATGAGCAGTTCTTC. Protein: CASTIRARWEMGAYNEQFF.

The chain is built from TRBV19 and TRBJ1-6; D is uncertain. Germline values: CDR1 LNHDA, CDR2 SQIVND (reference sequence). CDR3 length: 13 amino acids. V lost 4 bases to trimming and J lost 5 bases, with 6 bases between them. CDR3 sequence reads: CASSNGNNSPLHF. CDR3 nucleotide sequence: TGTGCCAGTAGTAACGGGAATAATTCACCCCTCCACTTT.

The V gene is TRBV5-1, the J gene TRBJ2-7, with a weak D call TRBD2 (6 bases). V was trimmed by 0 bases and J by 2 bases, leaving 9 bases between them. Germline values: CDR1 SGHRS, CDR2 YFSETQ. The CDR3 runs 14 residues. In DNA, the CDR3 is TGCGCCAGCAGCTTGGAAGGACTACCCTACGAGCAGTACTTC. It encodes CASSLEGLPYEQYF. The full variable domain, rest sourced from reference TRBV5-1 and TRBJ2-7, is KAGVTQTPRYLIKTRGQQVTLSCSPISGHRSVSWYQQTPGQGLQFLFEYFSETQRNKGNFPGRFSGRQFSNSRSEMNVSTLELGDSALYLCASSLEGLPYEQYFGPGTRLTVT.